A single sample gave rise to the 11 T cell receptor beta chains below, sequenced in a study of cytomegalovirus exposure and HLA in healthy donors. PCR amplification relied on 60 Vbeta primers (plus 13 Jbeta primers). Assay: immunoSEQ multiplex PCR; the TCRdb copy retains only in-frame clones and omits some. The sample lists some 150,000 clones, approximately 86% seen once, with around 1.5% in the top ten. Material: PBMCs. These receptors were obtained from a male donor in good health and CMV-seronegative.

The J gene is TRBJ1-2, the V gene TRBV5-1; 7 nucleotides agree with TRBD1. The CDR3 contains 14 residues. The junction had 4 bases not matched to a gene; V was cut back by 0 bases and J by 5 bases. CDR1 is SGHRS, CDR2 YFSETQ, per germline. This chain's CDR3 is CASSLGRQGYGYTF. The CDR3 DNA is TGCGCCAGCAGCTTGGGGAGACAGGGATATGGCTACACCTTC.

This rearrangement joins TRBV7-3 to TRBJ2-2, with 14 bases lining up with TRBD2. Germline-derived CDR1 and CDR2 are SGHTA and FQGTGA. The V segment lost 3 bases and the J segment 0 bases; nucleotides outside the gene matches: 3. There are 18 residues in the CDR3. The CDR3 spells CASSLAGLAGANTGELFF. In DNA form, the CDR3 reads TGTGCCAGCAGCTTGGCGGGACTAGCGGGAGCGAACACCGGGGAGCTGTTTTTT.

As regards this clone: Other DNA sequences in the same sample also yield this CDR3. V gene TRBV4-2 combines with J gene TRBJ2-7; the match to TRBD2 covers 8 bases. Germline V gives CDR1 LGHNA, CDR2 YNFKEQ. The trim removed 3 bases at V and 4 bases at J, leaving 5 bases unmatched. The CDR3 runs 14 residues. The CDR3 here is CASSQGSGDYEQYF. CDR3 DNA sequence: TGTGCCAGCAGCCAGGGTAGCGGGGATTACGAGCAGTACTTC.

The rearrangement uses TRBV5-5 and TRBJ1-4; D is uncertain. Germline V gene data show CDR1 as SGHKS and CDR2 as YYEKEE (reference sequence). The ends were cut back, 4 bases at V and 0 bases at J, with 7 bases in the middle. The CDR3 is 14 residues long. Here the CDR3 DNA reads TGTGCCAGCAGCGGTCAGTCAACTAATGAAAAACTGTTTTTT. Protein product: CASSGQSTNEKLFF.

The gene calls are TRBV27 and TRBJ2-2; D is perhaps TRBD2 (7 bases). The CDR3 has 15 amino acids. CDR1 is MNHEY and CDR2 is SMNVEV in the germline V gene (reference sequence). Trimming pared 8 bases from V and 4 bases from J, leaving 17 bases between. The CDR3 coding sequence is TGTGCCAGCTCTCGGGGGGCATTGCGCACCGGGGAGCTGTTTTTT. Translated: CASSRGALRTGELFF.

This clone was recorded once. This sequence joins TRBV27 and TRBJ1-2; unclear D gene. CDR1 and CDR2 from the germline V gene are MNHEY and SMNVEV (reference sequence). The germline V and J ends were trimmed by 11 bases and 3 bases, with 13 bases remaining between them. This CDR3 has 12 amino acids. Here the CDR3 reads CACRERDYGYTF. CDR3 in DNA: TGTGCCTGCCGGGAAAGGGACTATGGCTACACCTTC.

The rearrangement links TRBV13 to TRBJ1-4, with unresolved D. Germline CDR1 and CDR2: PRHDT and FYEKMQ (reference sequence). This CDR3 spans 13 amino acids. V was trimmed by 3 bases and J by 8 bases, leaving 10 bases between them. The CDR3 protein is CASSFRVVEKLFF. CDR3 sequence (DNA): TGTGCCAGCAGCTTCCGGGTTGTGGAAAAACTGTTTTTT.

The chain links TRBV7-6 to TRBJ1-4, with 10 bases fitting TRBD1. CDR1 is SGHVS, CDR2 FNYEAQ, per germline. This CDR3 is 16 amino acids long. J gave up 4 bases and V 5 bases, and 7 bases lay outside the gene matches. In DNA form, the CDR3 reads TGTGCCAGCAGCCTACGACAGGGGGCAATTAATGAAAAACTGTTTTTT. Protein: CASSLRQGAINEKLFF.

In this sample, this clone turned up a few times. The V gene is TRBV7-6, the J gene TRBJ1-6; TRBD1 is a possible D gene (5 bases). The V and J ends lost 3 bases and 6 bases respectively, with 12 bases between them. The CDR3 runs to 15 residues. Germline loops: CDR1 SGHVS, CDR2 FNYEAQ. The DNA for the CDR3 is TGTGCCAGCAGCTTCGACCCGGGACTTAATTCACCCCTCCACTTT. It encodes CASSFDPGLNSPLHF.

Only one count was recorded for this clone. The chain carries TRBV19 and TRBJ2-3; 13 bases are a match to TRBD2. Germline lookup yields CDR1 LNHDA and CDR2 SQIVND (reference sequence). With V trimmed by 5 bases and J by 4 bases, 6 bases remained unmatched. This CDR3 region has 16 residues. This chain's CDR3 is CASSSRLAGGSDTQYF. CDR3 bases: TGTGCCAGTAGTTCCCGACTAGCGGGAGGCTCAGATACGCAGTATTTT.

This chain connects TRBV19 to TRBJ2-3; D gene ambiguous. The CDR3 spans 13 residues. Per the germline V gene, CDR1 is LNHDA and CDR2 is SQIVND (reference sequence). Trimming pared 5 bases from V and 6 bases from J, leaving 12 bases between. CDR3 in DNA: TGTGCCAGTAGTGGTTCGGGTACCGATACGCAGTATTTT. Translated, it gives CASSGSGTDTQYF.